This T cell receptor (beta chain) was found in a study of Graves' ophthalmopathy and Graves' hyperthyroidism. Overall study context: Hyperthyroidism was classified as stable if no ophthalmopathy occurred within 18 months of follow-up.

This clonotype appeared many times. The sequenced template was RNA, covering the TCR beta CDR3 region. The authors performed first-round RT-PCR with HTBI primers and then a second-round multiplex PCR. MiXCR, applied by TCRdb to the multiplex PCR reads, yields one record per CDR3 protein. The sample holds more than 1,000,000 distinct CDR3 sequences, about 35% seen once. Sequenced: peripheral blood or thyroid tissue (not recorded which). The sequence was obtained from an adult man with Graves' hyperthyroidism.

CDR3 nucleotide sequence: TGCAGTGCTCGAAGGGACAGCAGTGCTTCCTACGAGCAGTACTTC. This codes for CSARRDSSASYEQYF. The chain uses TRBV20-1 and TRBJ2-7, with TRBD1 identical over 7 bases. Germline lookup yields CDR1 DFQATT and CDR2 SNEGSKA (reference sequence). V dropped 5 bases and J dropped 1; count of bases not matched to a gene: 11. This CDR3 has 15 amino acids.